This T cell receptor beta chain was identified in a study of blood T cell repertoires in COVID-19. Study-level information: Donors in the United States, Italy and Spain gave samples during acute or convalescent COVID-19. From T cells, B-cell-depleted T cells, or PBMCs came the material, which was cDNA or gDNA.

Authors' data handling: Amplification of reference gene primers was used by the study to estimate nucleated cell counts. Profiled with immunoSEQ multiplex PCR; TCRdb holds only in-frame clones, not every one. D and trimming come from the DNA, and the V and J calls and clone size come from that table. The sample lists under 250,000 clones, about 85% seen once, with roughly 3% in the top ten. Material for sequencing was peripheral blood. The TCR was taken from a man in his late teens or twenties with active or convalescent COVID-19.

The DNA of the CDR3 is TGTGCCAGCAGCGGGACTGCCCCAGGAGATACGCAGTATTTT. Protein product: CASSGTAPGDTQYF. The chain is built from TRBV9 and TRBJ2-3; possible D gene TRBD2, 5 bases. Germline values: CDR1 SGDLS, CDR2 YYNGEE. Trimming removed 3 bases at V and 5 bases at J, with 13 bases between. The CDR3 is 14 amino acids. Supplemented by reference TRBV9 and TRBJ2-3, the full variable domain reads DSGVTQTPKHLITATGQRVTLRCSPRSGDLSVYWYQQSLDQGLQFLIQYYNGEERAKGNILERFSAQQFPDLHSELNLSSLELGDSALYFCASSGTAPGDTQYFGPGTRLTVL.